The 22 T cell receptor beta chains listed next were all sequenced from one sample in a study of T cells expressing NK-cell markers. Reanalyzing the 5' RACE reads, TCRdb keeps one entry per CDR3 protein, without DNA. Recorded for this sample: approximately 420,000 distinct CDR3 sequences. Sample: blood T cells: a sorted CD56 or NKG2C T cell subset, CD4+ or CD8+ T cells, or bulk PBMC T cells (not recorded which). These receptors all come from a woman between 45 and 60 years old in good health.

The chain carries TRBV5-5 and TRBJ2-1; TCRdb designates TRBD2, a call that cannot be tested without DNA. This CDR3 spans 15 amino acids. Per germline, CDR1 SGHKS and CDR2 YYEKEE (reference sequence). CDR3 loop: CASSLDAGRINEQFF. Drawing the rest from reference TRBV5-5 and TRBJ2-1, the complete variable domain is DAGVTQSPTHLIKTRGQQVTLRCSPISGHKSVSWYQQVLGQGPQFIFQYYEKEERGRGNFPDRFSARQFPNYSSELNVNALLLGDSALYLCASSLDAGRINEQFFGPGTRLTVL.

The CDR3 spells CASSSTGNTGELFF. V is TRBV5-1 and J is TRBJ2-2; the D gene TCRdb calls, TRBD1, cannot be checked with no DNA. Per the germline V gene, CDR1 is SGHRS and CDR2 is YFSETQ. This CDR3 has 14 amino acids.

The chain combines TRBV5-1 with TRBJ1-1; TCRdb's D call of TRBD1 is untestable without DNA. Germline CDR1 SGHRS, CDR2 YFSETQ. CDR3 length equals 16 residues. CDR3 sequence: CASTTTGGAVNTEAFF.

The chain carries TRBV7-3 and TRBJ2-7; there is no DNA to check the TCRdb D call of TRBD1. Per germline, CDR1 SGHTA and CDR2 FQGTGA. CDR3 length equals 14 residues. CDR3 in amino acids: CASSQLGGSYEQYF.

The J gene is TRBJ1-2, the V gene TRBV5-1; checking the TCRdb D call of TRBD1 is not possible without DNA. Germline loops: CDR1 SGHRS, CDR2 YFSETQ. CDR3 length: 16 residues. CDR3 residues: CASSLDTSGSGYGYTF.

The chain is built from TRBV29-1 and TRBJ2-1. Germline values: CDR1 SQVTM, CDR2 ANQGSEA. The CDR3 sequence is 14 residues long. Here the CDR3 reads CSVSRSGLTNEQFF.

The J gene is TRBJ1-1, the V gene TRBV29-1; TCRdb designates TRBD1, a call that cannot be tested without DNA. The CDR3 has 11 amino acids. Per the germline V gene, CDR1 is SQVTM and CDR2 is ANQGSEA. The CDR3 loop reads CSVEDTGEAFF. Combining the CDR3 with reference TRBV29-1 and TRBJ1-1 gives the whole variable domain SAVISQKPSRDICQRGTSLTIQCQVDSQVTMMFWYRQQPGQSLTLIATANQGSEATYESGFVIDKFPISRPNLTFSTLTVSNMSPEDSSIYLCSVEDTGEAFFGQGTRLTVV.

The chain links TRBV20-1 to TRBJ1-5. Germline V gives CDR1 DFQATT, CDR2 SNEGSKA (reference sequence). This CDR3 region has 13 residues. The CDR3 is CSAIEQADQPQHF.

The CDR3 region is CASSETAGNTEAFF. The chain has TRBV5-1 and TRBJ1-1. CDR1 is SGHRS and CDR2 is YFSETQ in the germline V gene. The length of the CDR3 is 14 residues.

This chain uses TRBV29-1 with TRBJ2-1; TCRdb names TRBD1, which stays unverified in the absence of DNA. CDR1 is SQVTM, CDR2 ANQGSEA, per germline. The length of the CDR3 is 16 residues. The CDR3 here is CSVTPGASSSYNEQFF.

The rearrangement links TRBV5-5 to TRBJ2-1; checking the TCRdb D call of TRBD2 is not possible without DNA. The CDR3 sequence is 15 residues long. Germline-derived CDR1 and CDR2 are SGHKS and YYEKEE (reference sequence). CDR3 sequence reads: CASTREAAGNNEQFF. The entire variable domain, with the rest obtained from reference TRBV5-5 and TRBJ2-1, is as follows: DAGVTQSPTHLIKTRGQQVTLRCSPISGHKSVSWYQQVLGQGPQFIFQYYEKEERGRGNFPDRFSARQFPNYSSELNVNALLLGDSALYLCASTREAAGNNEQFFGPGTRLTVL.

The rearrangement links TRBV20-1 to TRBJ2-7; TCRdb calls TRBD1, which cannot be checked without DNA. This CDR3 has 13 residues. CDR1 and CDR2 (germline): DFQATT, SNEGSKA (reference sequence). This CDR3 reads CSAVPGSFGEQYF.

The chain employs TRBV18 and TRBJ2-1; there is no DNA to check the TCRdb D call of TRBD1. This CDR3 comprises 19 residues. Germline V gene data show CDR1 as KGHSH and CDR2 as LQKENI. The CDR3 reads CASSRAPPVEASQRNEQFF.

The chain couples TRBV5-4 to TRBJ2-1; with no DNA, the TCRdb D assignment of TRBD1 cannot be verified. Germline CDR1 and CDR2: SGHNT and YYREEE (reference sequence). This CDR3 contains 14 residues. CDR3 sequence reads: CASSLKSGELEQFF. The variable domain in full, completed from reference TRBV5-4 and TRBJ2-1, reads ETGVTQSPTHLIKTRGQQVTLRCSSQSGHNTVSWYQQALGQGPQFIFQYYREEENGRGNFPPRFSGLQFPNYSSELNVNALELDDSALYLCASSLKSGELEQFFGPGTRLTVL.

The chain joins TRBV4-1 to TRBJ2-1; with no DNA, the TCRdb D assignment of TRBD2 cannot be verified. The germline V gene has CDR1 MGHRA and CDR2 YSYEKL. The CDR3 spans 16 residues. The CDR3 sequence is CASSQGWRLAGDEQFF.

This chain uses TRBV29-1 with TRBJ2-5. The germline V gene has CDR1 SQVTM and CDR2 ANQGSEA. The length of the CDR3 is 12 residues. The CDR3 here is CSVGGRLETQYF.

The gene calls are TRBV27 and TRBJ2-4; no DNA is available, so the TRBD2 call from TCRdb remains unchecked. The CDR3 extends over 16 amino acids. Germline assignment: CDR1 MNHEY and CDR2 SMNVEV (reference sequence). The CDR3 region is CASSLRLAANKNIQYF.

CDR3 sequence: CASKSVYEQYF. V usage is TRBV5-1 and J usage is TRBJ2-7. This CDR3 is built from 11 residues. In germline, CDR1 is SGHRS, CDR2 YFSETQ.

V is TRBV5-1 and J is TRBJ2-1; TCRdb gives TRBD2 as the D gene, but with no DNA this cannot be confirmed. The CDR3 totals 16 residues. From germline, CDR1 is SGHRS and CDR2 YFSETQ. CDR3 sequence reads: CASSAGLAGQEGEQFF.

This chain connects TRBV6-2 or TRBV6-3 to TRBJ2-3; the D call of TRBD1 rests on TCRdb alone, since no DNA is present to check it. From germline, CDR1 is MNHEY and CDR2 SVGEGT. This CDR3 is 12 amino acids long. CDR3 sequence: CASYLPPYTQYF.

This sequence joins TRBV5-1 and TRBJ2-1; with no DNA, the TCRdb D assignment of TRBD1 cannot be verified. The CDR3 sequence is 15 residues long. Germline V lookup: CDR1 SGHRS, CDR2 YFSETQ. The CDR3 spells CASSPRTGGGFEQFF.

The V gene is TRBV7-9, the J gene TRBJ2-4; without DNA, the TCRdb call of TRBD1 cannot be checked. Germline loops: CDR1 SEHNR, CDR2 FQNEAQ (reference sequence). This CDR3 has 15 amino acids. CDR3 sequence: CASSLAQSGTTSWYF.